This TCR beta chain originates from a study of tissue T cells after allogeneic stem cell transplantation. Concerning this clone: The listed genes are named as in mouse. The read terminates 1 residue ahead of where the CDR3 ends, so the germline J gene completes it.

Profiling relied on immunoSEQ multiplex PCR, and the TCRdb table lists in-frame clones only, not all of them. The sample contains 6,500 to 10,000 clones, 45% to 60% of which appear only once. The CDR3 is 11 amino acids. V shed 5 bases and J shed 3 bases, with 4 bases lying between them. The germline V gene has CDR1 NNHDY and CDR2 SYVADS. The time point is: mouse harvest day 7 after allogeneic transplant. Each mouse received 10^7 T-cell-depleted marrow cells plus 10^6 splenic CD5+ T cells by tail vein. Material: gut tissue. The chain joins TRBV13-3 to TRBJ2-4; D uncertain. The clonotype originates from a female BALB/c mouse given C57BL/6 T cells with graft-versus-host disease after an allogeneic hematopoietic cell transplant. CDR3 residues: CASREQNTLYF. CDR3 DNA, as far as it was read: TGTGCCAGCAGGGAGCAAAACACCTTGTAC.